This T cell receptor beta chain was found in a study of blood T cell repertoires in COVID-19. The ends lost 5 bases at V and 1 base at J; junction bases unmatched: 12. The CDR3 sequence is 18 residues long. Germline CDR1 is SGHTA and CDR2 is FQGTGA. Data came from immunoSEQ multiplex PCR; TCRdb stores just in-frame clones and leaves some out. Counted here are 250,000 to 300,000 clones, 70% to 90% occurring once; the ten biggest clones make up nearly 2%. This chain connects TRBV7-3 to TRBJ2-2, with TRBD2 matching over 8 bases. Sample: peripheral blood. The receptor comes from a man between 25 and 39 years old with active or convalescent COVID-19. The DNA for the CDR3 is TGTGCCAGCAGCCCCACCTCGGGGGGGAGGCGGAACACCGGGGAGCTGTTTTTT. Its translation: CASSPTSGGRRNTGELFF.